These 25 T cell receptor beta chains were all obtained from the same sample, sequenced in a study of blood T cell repertoires in COVID-19. Only in-frame clones appear in the TCRdb table, and some are missing; sequencing was by immunoSEQ multiplex PCR. The table has 200,000 to 300,000 clones, 80% to 90% seen once. Sequenced: PBMCs or T cells enriched from blood (not recorded which). The receptors shown here come from a woman aged 35 to 49 who had been exposed to COVID-19.

V and J are TRBV11-3 and TRBJ2-4; D may be TRBD1 (5 bases). The V end was cut by 1 base, the J end by 3 bases, with 13 bases between. Germline CDR1 SGHNT, CDR2 YENEEA. The CDR3 is 16 amino acids. CDR3 sequence (DNA): TGTGCCAGCAGCTTAGGGCAGGGAACGGGCAAAAACATTCAGTACTTC. It encodes CASSLGQGTGKNIQYF.

The gene calls are TRBV18 and TRBJ2-7; D unresolved. Trimming removed 2 bases at V and 4 bases at J, with 15 bases between. Germline V lookup: CDR1 KGHSH, CDR2 LQKENI. The CDR3 is 15 amino acids. The CDR3 reads CASSPSSSQIYEQYF. Here the CDR3 DNA reads TGTGCCAGCTCACCATCTAGTTCCCAGATTTACGAGCAGTACTTC.

The chain combines TRBV9 with TRBJ2-2; D gene unclear. V was pared by 1 base and J by 4 bases, with 5 bases between. The CDR3 is 13 amino acids. Germline V gene data show CDR1 as SGDLS and CDR2 as YYNGEE. For the CDR3, the DNA is TGTGCCAGCAGCGTACCGGGCACCGGGGAGCTGTTTTTT. This codes for CASSVPGTGELFF.

The CDR3 bases are TGCGCCAGCAGCGGCTCCTCTGGAAACACCATATATTTT. Translation: CASSGSSGNTIYF. The chain uses TRBV5-1 and TRBJ1-3, with D unclear. CDR3 length equals 13 residues. The V and J ends lost 4 bases and 0 bases respectively, with 5 bases between them. In germline, CDR1 is SGHRS, CDR2 YFSETQ.

This rearrangement joins TRBV3-1 (or the pseudogene TRBV3-2) to TRBJ1-1, with TRBD1 matching over 8 bases. Losses at the gene ends were 2 bases for V and 4 bases for J; bases not matched to a gene: 3. Per germline, CDR1 LGHDT and CDR2 YNNKEL (reference sequence). The CDR3 is 14 amino acids. In nucleotides, the CDR3 is TGTGCCAGCAGCCAAACAGACAGGGGCACTGAAGCTTTCTTT. This translates into CASSQTDRGTEAFF.

The rearrangement joins TRBV29-1 to TRBJ1-1; D call uncertain. V lost 0 bases, J lost 4 bases, and 12 bases lay in between. The germline V gene encodes CDR1 SQVTM and CDR2 ANQGSEA. This CDR3 region has 14 residues. The CDR3 nucleotides read TGCAGCGTTGAAGAAACGAGCCGGGGCACTGAAGCTTTCTTT. Translated: CSVEETSRGTEAFF.

The rearrangement joins TRBV5-5 to TRBJ1-5; no firm D call. The CDR3 length is 14 residues. Germline V gene lookup returns CDR1 SGHKS and CDR2 YYEKEE (reference sequence). Deletions cut 0 bases from V and 0 bases from J, with 4 bases between. CDR3 residues: CASSLDLSNQPQHF. The CDR3 DNA reads TGTGCCAGCAGCTTGGATCTTAGCAATCAGCCCCAGCATTTT.

The table lists this clone with a count of one. This chain connects TRBV6-1 to TRBJ2-1; D not certain. Germline V gene data show CDR1 as MNHNS and CDR2 as SASEGT. The CDR3 covers 11 residues. Trimming took 1 base from V and 12 from J, leaving 7 bases between them. CDR3 sequence: CASSEGPWQFF. The CDR3, as DNA: TGTGCCAGCAGTGAAGGGCCATGGCAGTTCTTC.

This rearrangement joins TRBV5-6 to TRBJ1-6, with D possibly matching TRBD1 (5 bases). Trimming removed 0 bases from V and 7 bases from J, with 8 bases in between. Germline CDR1 and CDR2: SGHDT and YYEEEE. The length of the CDR3 is 14 residues. The CDR3 reads CASSLESGNSPLHF. In DNA form, the CDR3 reads TGTGCCAGCAGCTTGGAGTCAGGGAATTCACCCCTCCACTTT.

As for this clone: This same CDR3 is encoded by further DNA sequences in the sample. The chain carries TRBV18 and TRBJ1-5, with TRBD1 matching 7 bases. V was clipped by 2 bases and J by 2 bases; unmatched bases: 0. The CDR3 extends over 14 amino acids. Germline CDR1 reads KGHSH; CDR2 reads LQKENI. CDR3 protein: CASSPGQGNQPQHF. CDR3 coding DNA: TGTGCCAGCTCACCAGGACAGGGCAATCAGCCCCAGCATTTT.

The V and J genes are TRBV5-6 and TRBJ1-4; the D gene is possibly TRBD1 (5 bases). Germline-derived CDR1 and CDR2 are SGHDT and YYEEEE. Between the trimmed V and J ends, which lost 0 bases and 8 bases, there was a span of 14 bases. The length of the CDR3 is 15 residues. The CDR3 DNA reads as TGTGCCAGCAGCTTGGAGGGCAGGGTGGGAGAAAAACTGTTTTTT. This gives the protein CASSLEGRVGEKLFF.

This chain uses TRBV4-3 with TRBJ1-4; 10 nucleotides match TRBD1. Germline values: CDR1 LGHNA, CDR2 YSLEER. Trimming at V came to 4 bases and at J to 5 bases, leaving 7 bases not matched to a gene. The CDR3 covers 16 residues. The DNA of the CDR3 is TGCGCCAGCAGCCGTACCGGGACAGGGGTAAATGAAAAACTGTTTTTT. Residues: CASSRTGTGVNEKLFF.

V usage is TRBV6-5 and J usage is TRBJ1-3; D unresolved. V was trimmed by 6 bases and J by 0 bases, leaving 6 bases between them. In germline, CDR1 is MNHEY, CDR2 SVGAGI. The CDR3 loop spans 13 amino acids. CDR3 in amino acids: CASRISSGNTIYF. CDR3 sequence (DNA): TGTGCCAGCAGAATCAGCTCTGGAAACACCATATATTTT.

The rearrangement links TRBV9 to TRBJ2-3; maybe TRBD2 (7 bases). V was trimmed by 2 bases and J by 3 bases, leaving 16 bases between them. Germline CDR1 and CDR2: SGDLS and YYNGEE. The length of the CDR3 is 16 residues. The DNA of the CDR3 is TGTGCCAGCAGCGTGGGGGGGGCCAGATTGACAGATACGCAGTATTTT. Translation gives CASSVGGARLTDTQYF.

The V call is TRBV7-2, the J call TRBJ2-3, with TRBD1 matching 7 bases. The germline V gene has CDR1 SGHTA and CDR2 FQGNSA. This CDR3 is built from 15 residues. The trim removed 5 bases at V and 3 bases at J, leaving 8 bases unmatched. CDR3 sequence: CASSPDRALTDTQYF. In DNA, the CDR3 is TGTGCCAGCAGCCCCGACAGGGCCCTGACAGATACGCAGTATTTT.

This clone occurred once. The rearrangement links TRBV30 to TRBJ1-5, with TRBD1 matching over 7 bases. Per the germline V gene, CDR1 is GTSNPN and CDR2 is SVGIG (reference sequence). This CDR3 contains 15 residues. V lost 3 bases to trimming and J lost 2 bases; unmatched junction nucleotides: 7. The CDR3 region has the DNA TGTGCCTGGAGCTTAGGGGGCGGCGGCAATCAGCCCCAGCATTTT. This translates into CAWSLGGGGNQPQHF.

The chain employs TRBV5-6 and TRBJ2-5, with D possibly being TRBD2 (6 bases). The CDR3 spans 15 residues. Germline loops: CDR1 SGHDT, CDR2 YYEEEE. Trimming cost V 1 base and J 4 bases, with 14 bases left between them. In DNA, the CDR3 is TGTGCCAGCAGCTTGTATTCCCCCGGGGGAGAGACCCAGTACTTC. It codes for CASSLYSPGGETQYF.

This clone has more than one count but fewer than ten. The chain recombines TRBV4-1 with TRBJ1-5; 7 bases line up with TRBD1. This CDR3 has 17 residues. V shed 0 bases, J shed 0 bases, and the junction held 5 bases outside the gene matches. CDR1 and CDR2 (germline): MGHRA, YSYEKL. The CDR3 here is CASSQDSQGRSNQPQHF. For the CDR3, the DNA is TGCGCCAGCAGCCAAGATTCACAGGGGCGTAGCAATCAGCCCCAGCATTTT.

This chain uses TRBV4-2 with TRBJ1-2; TRBD1 matches at 10 bases. Germline assignment: CDR1 LGHNA and CDR2 YNFKEQ. This CDR3 has 16 residues. J was trimmed by 8 bases and V by 1 base; bases with no gene match: 10. The CDR3 nucleotides are TGTGCCAGCAGCCAAGGACCGCCGGGACAGGGGAAAGGCTACACCTTC. Residues: CASSQGPPGQGKGYTF.

The sample holds a few counts of this clone. This chain connects TRBV5-4 to TRBJ2-7, with a possible D match to TRBD1 (6 bases). Germline-derived CDR1 and CDR2 are SGHNT and YYREEE (reference sequence). This CDR3 contains 14 residues. Trimming left V 0 bases short and J 4 bases short, with 11 bases between. CDR3 amino acids: CASSLGAGAYEQYF. The CDR3 DNA sequence: TGTGCCAGCAGCTTGGGGGCAGGGGCTTACGAGCAGTACTTC.

V is TRBV5-1 and J is TRBJ2-6, with TRBD1 identical over 8 bases. Germline V gene lookup returns CDR1 SGHRS and CDR2 YFSETQ. Trimming cost V 3 bases and J 0 bases; bases outside gene matches: 8. CDR3 length: 18 amino acids. Here the CDR3 reads CASSWGDRFSSGANVLTF. Here the CDR3 DNA reads TGCGCCAGCAGCTGGGGGGACAGGTTTAGCTCTGGGGCCAACGTCCTGACTTTC.

This rearrangement joins TRBV5-6 to TRBJ2-7, with D maybe TRBD1 (8 bases). Per germline, CDR1 SGHDT and CDR2 YYEEEE. The CDR3 totals 16 residues. Trimming cost V 0 bases and J 4 bases, with 17 bases left between them. CDR3 sequence: CASSLGDRGGRYEQYF. The CDR3 coding sequence is TGTGCCAGCAGCTTGGGTGACAGGGGAGGGAGGTACGAGCAGTACTTC.

V is TRBV24-1 and J is TRBJ2-2; 8 bases map to TRBD1. This CDR3 comprises 15 residues. CDR1 KGHDR and CDR2 SFDVKD come from the germline V gene. J lost 4 bases, V lost 9 bases, and 9 bases had no gene match. CDR3 nucleotide sequence: TGTGCCACCGCAAGAGGCAGGGGGCGCACCGGGGAGCTGTTTTTT. This codes for CATARGRGRTGELFF.

This clone turned up a few times. V usage is TRBV6-5 and J usage is TRBJ1-2, with D possibly matching TRBD1 (6 bases). V dropped 6 bases and J dropped 4 bases, with 15 bases sitting between them. CDR3 length: 14 amino acids. The germline CDR1 and CDR2 sequences are MNHEY and SVGAGI. The CDR3 DNA reads TGTGCCAGCAGAAAGATCGGACAGTTCTATGGCTACACCTTC. Translating gives CASRKIGQFYGYTF.

This clone was found once. The V call is TRBV7-3, the J call TRBJ1-6, with unresolved D. V was shortened by 8 bases and J by 5 bases, with 7 bases between the two germline ends. Germline V gene data show CDR1 as SGHTA and CDR2 as FQGTGA. This CDR3 region has 12 residues. CDR3 loop: CASGRNNSPLHF. For the CDR3, the DNA is TGTGCCAGCGGCAGAAATAATTCACCCCTCCACTTT.